This T cell receptor beta chain was identified in a study of T cell changes during pregnancy in multiple sclerosis. Profiled with immunoSEQ multiplex PCR; TCRdb holds only in-frame clones, not every one. The sample lists tens of thousands of clones, approximately 80% occurring once. The germline V gene encodes CDR1 SEHNR and CDR2 FQNEAQ (reference sequence). Germline trimming cut 5 bases from V and 1 base from J; bases unmatched to any gene: 10. The CDR3 has 18 residues. The gene calls are TRBV7-9 and TRBJ2-3, with TRBD2 identical over 12 bases. The sequence was obtained from a female donor with multiple sclerosis, enrolled in a pregnancy study. This specimen consisted of CD4+ T cells from peripheral blood mononuclear cells, obtained before pregnancy. The CDR3 here is CASSLGLAGSRGTDTQYF. The CDR3 DNA sequence: TGTGCCAGCAGCCTAGGACTAGCGGGGTCACGGGGCACAGATACGCAGTATTTT.